These 21 T cell receptor beta chains originate from one sample sequenced in a study of T cells in Graves' hyperthyroidism and ophthalmopathy. Authors of the study amplified TCR beta CDR3 regions from RNA transcripts. First-round RT-PCR targeting the TCR CDR3 was performed with the HTBI primer set. Each CDR3 protein gets one entry after TCRdb re-called the multiplex PCR reads with MiXCR. The table shows some 350,000 distinct CDR3 sequences, with nearly 15% occurring only once. Material for sequencing was blood. All receptors derive from a woman aged 55 to 70 with Graves' ophthalmopathy.

In its sample, this clonotype was seen many times. The rearrangement joins TRBV12-3 or TRBV12-4 to TRBJ2-1, with 9 bases lining up with TRBD1. This CDR3 comprises 16 residues. The V segment lost 4 bases and the J segment 5 bases; nucleotides outside the gene matches: 9. CDR3 in DNA: TGTGCCAGCAGTTCTGGGACAGGGATTGCCCACAATGAGCAGTTCTTC. Its protein product is CASSSGTGIAHNEQFF.

This clonotype was detected ten times or more. The V and J genes are TRBV5-1 and TRBJ1-1; no definite D call. Germline CDR1 reads SGHRS; CDR2 reads YFSETQ. The CDR3 is made up of 15 amino acids. V lost 4 bases, J lost 0 bases, and 13 bases lay in between. The CDR3, as DNA: TGCGCCAGCAGCCGAGAACATCCCATGAACACTGAAGCTTTCTTT. It translates to CASSREHPMNTEAFF. The full variable domain, rest sourced from reference TRBV5-1 and TRBJ1-1, is KAGVTQTPRYLIKTRGQQVTLSCSPISGHRSVSWYQQTPGQGLQFLFEYFSETQRNKGNFPGRFSGRQFSNSRSEMNVSTLELGDSALYLCASSREHPMNTEAFFGQGTRLTVV.

In its sample, this clonotype was seen many times. The chain uses TRBV28 and TRBJ1-5; no firm D call. CDR3 length equals 16 residues. V was pared by 3 bases and J by 3 bases, with 15 bases between. Germline V gene data show CDR1 as MDHEN and CDR2 as SYDVKM. The CDR3: CASSFVRRQNNQPQHF. The CDR3 DNA reads TGTGCCAGCAGTTTTGTTAGAAGGCAAAACAATCAGCCCCAGCATTTT. Filled out from reference TRBV28 and TRBJ1-5, the complete variable domain reads DVKVTQSSRYLVKRTGEKVFLECVQDMDHENMFWYRQDPGLGLRLIYFSYDVKMKEKGDIPEGYSVSREKKERFSLILESASTNQTSMYLCASSFVRRQNNQPQHFGDGTRLSIL.

This clonotype has at least ten counts. The chain is built from TRBV7-9 and TRBJ2-1, with D possibly being TRBD2 (6 bases). Trimming shortened V by 4 bases and J by 0 bases, and 19 bases separated the two germline ends. This CDR3 contains 18 residues. Germline V lookup: CDR1 SEHNR, CDR2 FQNEAQ (reference sequence). CDR3 region: CASSSEGTDGSSYNEQFF. The CDR3 nucleotides read TGTGCCAGCAGCTCGGAGGGGACCGACGGGTCCTCCTACAATGAGCAGTTCTTC.

The gene calls are TRBV9 and TRBJ2-4, with D possibly TRBD2 on 6 matching bases. This CDR3 has 17 residues. The ends were cut back, 4 bases at V and 3 bases at J, with 20 bases in the middle. CDR1 is SGDLS and CDR2 is YYNGEE in the germline V gene. CDR3 in amino acids: CASSRDAGLKDKNIQYF. The CDR3 bases are TGTGCCAGCAGCCGCGATGCGGGACTCAAGGACAAAAACATTCAGTACTTC.

This clonotype was counted many times. The chain links TRBV2 to TRBJ2-2; 11 bases fit TRBD2. V dropped 1 base and J dropped 3; count of bases not matched to a gene: 10. Germline CDR1 is SNHLY and CDR2 is FYNNEI. This CDR3 is built from 19 residues. CDR3 coding DNA: TGTGCCAGCAGTGAAGTGTTAGCGGGAGGGCCTACGGACACCGGGGAGCTGTTTTTT. This codes for CASSEVLAGGPTDTGELFF.

The rearrangement links TRBV19 to TRBJ1-5; D call uncertain. Trimming removed 5 bases at V and 8 bases at J, with 19 bases between. CDR1 is LNHDA, CDR2 SQIVND, per germline (reference sequence). This CDR3 has 15 residues. CDR3 DNA: TGTGCCAGTAGTGCATTGGGAAAGAACCTAAAGCCCCAGCATTTT. Protein: CASSALGKNLKPQHF.

V usage is TRBV20-1 and J usage is TRBJ2-5; weak D call: TRBD2 (5 bases). The CDR3 length is 14 residues. Germline loops: CDR1 DFQATT, CDR2 SNEGSKA (reference sequence). The V and J ends lost 0 bases and 5 bases respectively, with 13 bases between them. The CDR3 bases are TGCAGTGCTAGAGATCGGGGAATCGGGGAGACCCAGTACTTC. Translated: CSARDRGIGETQYF.

This clonotype was seen more than once but under ten times. The chain combines TRBV5-6 with TRBJ2-1; D gene uncertain. Germline lookup yields CDR1 SGHDT and CDR2 YYEEEE. The CDR3 covers 15 residues. The ends were cut back, 4 bases at V and 3 bases at J, with 14 bases in the middle. CDR3 DNA sequence: TGTGCCAGCAGCGCAAGGGTGCCCCTCTACAATGAGCAGTTCTTC. Amino acids: CASSARVPLYNEQFF.

The sample holds many counts of this clonotype. The CDR3 coding sequence is TGTGCCAGCATGGGACAGCCGTACCAAGAGACCCAGTACTTC. Translating it yields CASMGQPYQETQYF. The V gene is TRBV27, the J gene TRBJ2-5; 7 positions match TRBD1. Germline CDR1 and CDR2: MNHEY and SMNVEV (reference sequence). V lost 7 bases and J lost 0; bases outside the gene matches: 5. The CDR3 contains 14 residues.

This chain joins TRBV12-3 or TRBV12-4 and TRBJ1-5; possibly TRBD1 for D (5 bases). V dropped 5 bases and J dropped 0 bases, with 14 bases sitting between them. The CDR3 length is 16 residues. This CDR3 is CASSPGGGTSNQPQHF. CDR3 DNA: TGTGCCAGCAGTCCGGGGGGGGGGACTAGCAATCAGCCCCAGCATTTT.

This clonotype has a count of ten or more. V and J are TRBV3-1 and TRBJ2-7, with 8 bases fitting TRBD1. CDR3 size: 15 residues. Trimming took 0 bases from V and 3 from J; bases not matched to a gene: 4. Germline V lookup: CDR1 LGHDT, CDR2 YNNKEL (reference sequence). The CDR3 loop is CASSQDWDRFYEQYF. In DNA form, the CDR3 reads TGTGCCAGCAGCCAAGACTGGGACAGGTTCTACGAGCAGTACTTC.

J is TRBJ2-7 and V is TRBV20-1; 9 bases map to TRBD1. V was pared by 0 bases and J by 1 base, with 4 bases of the junction left unmatched. The CDR3 loop spans 15 amino acids. Germline CDR1 and CDR2: DFQATT and SNEGSKA (reference sequence). DNA for the CDR3: TGCAGTGCTAGAGACCGGACAGGGGATTCCTACGAGCAGTACTTC. This translates into CSARDRTGDSYEQYF.

CDR3 DNA sequence: TGTGCCAGCAGCGTAGTGGGGACAAATCTTTACAATGAGCAGTTCTTC. This sequence encodes CASSVVGTNLYNEQFF. The V gene is TRBV9, the J gene TRBJ2-1; a weak D match, TRBD1 (6 bases). CDR3 length equals 16 residues. CDR1 and CDR2 (germline): SGDLS, YYNGEE. Trimming pared 0 bases from V and 4 bases from J, leaving 14 bases between.

Many counts were recorded for this clonotype. This chain uses TRBV28 with TRBJ2-7; D gene ambiguous. Germline V gene sequence: CDR1 MDHEN, CDR2 SYDVKM. V lost 8 bases and J 1 base, leaving 12 bases between the germline ends. CDR3 length: 13 amino acids. This CDR3 reads CASVESTSYEQYF. As DNA, the CDR3 is TGTGCCAGCGTGGAGTCAACGTCCTACGAGCAGTACTTC.

A remark on this clonotype: Possible read error: a much larger clone is one base away. The CDR3 DNA reads TGTGCCAGCAGCTTATATCGGGGCGGATTCACAGATACGCAGTATTTT. The encoded protein is CASSLYRGGFTDTQYF. The chain uses TRBV7-9 and TRBJ2-3, with D possibly called TRBD1 or TRBD2 (5 bases each). Germline loops: CDR1 SEHNR, CDR2 FQNEAQ (reference sequence). The CDR3 runs 16 residues. Deletions cut 2 bases from V and 2 bases from J, with 14 bases between.

The table lists this clonotype with many counts. CDR3 residues: CASSIVRDSYEQYF. CDR3 nucleotides: TGTGCCAGTAGTATAGTAAGGGACAGCTACGAGCAGTACTTC. This chain joins TRBV19 and TRBJ2-7; TRBD1 matches 7 bases. CDR1 LNHDA and CDR2 SQIVND come from the germline V gene (reference sequence). The CDR3 runs to 14 residues. V shed 1 base and J 3 bases; nucleotides not matched to a gene: 3.

This clonotype was counted ten times or more. The rearrangement uses TRBV10-3 and TRBJ1-1; TRBD1 is a possible D gene (5 bases). Trimming took 6 bases from V and 0 from J, leaving 11 bases between them. From germline, CDR1 is ENHRY and CDR2 SYGVKD. This CDR3 comprises 14 residues. In DNA, the CDR3 is TGTGCCATCAGCGGGGGACGCATGAACACTGAAGCTTTCTTT. It specifies CAISGGRMNTEAFF.

This clonotype has at least ten counts. The gene calls are TRBV20-1 and TRBJ2-2; D is undetermined. V was clipped by 3 bases and J by 0 bases, with 8 bases between them. CDR1 is DFQATT, CDR2 SNEGSKA, per germline (reference sequence). The CDR3 has 14 amino acids. The CDR3 nucleotides are TGCAGTGCTAGGCGTCACCCGAACACCGGGGAGCTGTTTTTT. This gives the protein CSARRHPNTGELFF.

This clonotype was seen ten or more times. This chain joins TRBV20-1 and TRBJ2-5; 14 bases map to TRBD2. Losses at the gene ends were 4 bases for V and 3 bases for J; bases not matched to a gene: 7. The CDR3 consists of 16 residues. Germline CDR1 is DFQATT and CDR2 is SNEGSKA (reference sequence). The DNA of the CDR3 is TGCAGTGCTATTCCGGGACTAGCGGGAGTGGAAGAGACCCAGTACTTC. It yields the protein CSAIPGLAGVEETQYF.

This clonotype came up many times. The V and J genes are TRBV2 and TRBJ2-7, with D perhaps TRBD2 (5 bases). Germline-derived CDR1 and CDR2 are SNHLY and FYNNEI. V lost 1 base and J lost 4, with 14 bases in between. The CDR3 sequence is 15 residues long. CDR3: CASSEGPGSPYEQYF. The CDR3 DNA reads as TGTGCCAGCAGTGAAGGGCCGGGGTCCCCTTACGAGCAGTACTTC.